One and the same sample provided the 17 T cell receptor beta chains below, sequenced in a study of identical twins. TCRdb re-analysed the 5' RACE reads in MiXCR, keeping a single row per CDR3 protein. The data hold 500,000 or so distinct CDR3 sequences, with approximately 22% observed a single time. These data also featured in a second study, about T cells expressing NK-cell markers.

Material: CD4+ T cells sorted from blood. The receptors come from a woman under 30 in good health.

A few counts support this clonotype. CDR3 bases: TGTGCCAGCAGCCGGGGAATCCAAGAGACCCAGTACTTC. It translates to CASSRGIQETQYF. This chain joins TRBV7-2 and TRBJ2-5, with a possible D match to TRBD2 (5 bases). Deletions cut 5 bases from V and 1 base from J, with 8 bases between. The CDR3 covers 13 residues. The germline gives CDR1 SGHTA, CDR2 FQGNSA. Full variable domain (outside the CDR3, taken from reference TRBV7-2 and TRBJ2-5): GAGVSQSPSNKVTEKGKDVELRCDPISGHTALYWYRQSLGQGLEFLIYFQGNSAPDKSGLPSDRFSAERTGGSVSTLTIQRTQQEDSAVYLCASSRGIQETQYFGPGTRLLVL.

In its sample, this clonotype was seen once. The chain recombines TRBV5-1 with TRBJ2-7, with 10 bases identical to TRBD2. CDR3 length: 14 amino acids. Per the germline V gene, CDR1 is SGHRS and CDR2 is YFSETQ. Unmatched junction bases numbered 5, after V lost 0 bases and J lost 8 bases. CDR3 region: CASSLALAGDKQYF. Written as DNA, the CDR3 is TGCGCCAGCAGCTTGGCTCTAGCGGGGGACAAGCAGTACTTC.

This clonotype was counted only a few times. The V gene is TRBV5-1, the J gene TRBJ2-1; 9 bases are a match to TRBD2. V lost 0 bases to trimming and J lost 9 bases; unmatched junction nucleotides: 7. This CDR3 contains 15 residues. CDR1 is SGHRS and CDR2 is YFSETQ in the germline V gene. The CDR3 region has the DNA TGCGCCAGCAGCTTGGCCGCGGGGGGGCCCGGTGAGCAGTTCTTC. This codes for CASSLAAGGPGEQFF.

The V gene is TRBV5-1, the J gene TRBJ2-1, with 7 bases aligning to TRBD2. V gave up 0 bases and J gave up 6 bases; unmatched junction bases: 6. This CDR3 is built from 15 residues. The V gene's germline CDR1 is SGHRS and CDR2 YFSETQ. CDR3 sequence: CASSLARDYINEQFF. CDR3 nucleotides: TGCGCCAGCAGCTTGGCTAGGGACTACATCAATGAGCAGTTCTTC.

This clonotype showed up just a few times. The V and J genes are TRBV21-1 and TRBJ2-2; the table's TRBD1 call for D was not verified on the DNA. TRBV21-1 is a pseudogene segment. The CDR3 covers 18 residues. The CDR3 DNA reads as TGTGCCAGCAGCAGCCGGACAGGGGGAATTATAAACACCGGGGAGCTGTTTTTT. Its protein product is CASSSRTGGIINTGELFF.

V is TRBV20-1 and J is TRBJ1-5, with unresolved D. In germline, CDR1 is DFQATT, CDR2 SNEGSKA (reference sequence). The V and J ends lost 2 bases and 6 bases respectively, with 11 bases between them. The CDR3 loop spans 13 amino acids. The CDR3 DNA is TGCAGTGCTAGAAGCTGCTGTCTTCAGCCCCAGCATTTT. This sequence encodes CSARSCCLQPQHF.

This clonotype was detected a few times. The chain employs TRBV7-2 and TRBJ2-3, with D possibly TRBD2 on 7 matching bases. The CDR3 is 12 residues long. CDR1 and CDR2 from the germline V gene are SGHTA and FQGNSA. The ends were cut back, 4 bases at V and 7 bases at J, with 9 bases in the middle. The CDR3 DNA follows: TGTGCCAGCAGCTCGGGGGGCAATACGCAGTATTTT. This sequence encodes CASSSGGNTQYF.

This clonotype was observed at least ten times. This sequence joins TRBV27 and TRBJ2-3; D is perhaps TRBD2 (5 bases). Looked up from germline, CDR1 is MNHEY and CDR2 is SMNVEV (reference sequence). The CDR3 covers 12 residues. The ends were cut back, 2 bases at V and 13 bases at J, with 13 bases in the middle. CDR3 in amino acids: CASSLRPGTEYF. CDR3 sequence (DNA): TGTGCCAGCAGTTTACGACCGGGAACCGAGTATTTT.

The chain combines TRBV7-2 with TRBJ2-2, with a possible D match to TRBD1 (6 bases). The CDR3 contains 16 residues. Germline CDR1 and CDR2: SGHTA and FQGNSA. The V end lost 6 bases, the J end lost 2 bases, and 16 bases lay between the germline ends. The CDR3 sequence is CASSRNAQGNTGELFF. CDR3 coding DNA: TGTGCCAGCAGTCGAAACGCACAGGGAAACACCGGGGAGCTGTTTTTT.

This clonotype was picked up many times. This chain links TRBV5-1 with TRBJ2-3; no firm D call. Germline V gene lookup returns CDR1 SGHRS and CDR2 YFSETQ. The CDR3 totals 10 residues. V lost 8 bases, J lost 12 bases, and 13 bases lay in between. The CDR3 is CARTSHSQYF. The CDR3 bases are TGCGCCAGGACTTCCCATTCACAGTATTTT.

The chain uses TRBV12-3 or TRBV12-4 and TRBJ2-6, with a tentative D call TRBD2 (5 bases). There are 15 residues in the CDR3. V was clipped by 2 bases and J by 3 bases, with 8 bases between them. CDR3 amino acids: CASSLSRGGANVLTF. The DNA of the CDR3 is TGTGCCAGCAGTTTAAGCCGGGGTGGGGCCAACGTCCTGACTTTC.

This clonotype was seen a handful of times. The CDR3 here is CASSPPGQGGSYNEQFF. CDR3 nucleotides: TGTGCCAGCAGCCCCCCGGGACAGGGTGGTTCCTACAATGAGCAGTTCTTC. This chain connects TRBV9 to TRBJ2-1; 9 bases agree with TRBD1. Trimming at V came to 4 bases and at J to 1 base, leaving 9 bases not matched to a gene. CDR1 SGDLS and CDR2 YYNGEE come from the germline V gene. This CDR3 has 17 amino acids. Combining the CDR3 with reference TRBV9 and TRBJ2-1 gives the whole variable domain DSGVTQTPKHLITATGQRVTLRCSPRSGDLSVYWYQQSLDQGLQFLIQYYNGEERAKGNILERFSAQQFPDLHSELNLSSLELGDSALYFCASSPPGQGGSYNEQFFGPGTRLTVL.

The chain has TRBV15 and TRBJ2-3; D unclear. This CDR3 contains 15 residues. V was pared by 5 bases and J by 1 base, with 13 bases between. Germline loops: CDR1 LNHNV, CDR2 YYDKDF (reference sequence). The DNA for the CDR3 is TGTGCCACCAGCGCAACGGTGTATGGCACAGATACGCAGTATTTT. Encoded protein: CATSATVYGTDTQYF.

This clonotype was found many times. This chain joins TRBV20-1 and TRBJ2-3, with 9 bases aligning to TRBD2. J lost 6 bases, V lost 3 bases, and 4 bases had no gene match. This CDR3 contains 13 residues. Germline-derived CDR1 and CDR2 are DFQATT and SNEGSKA (reference sequence). CDR3 nucleotide sequence: TGCAGTGCTAGGCGGGGGGGTGAGGATACGCAGTATTTT. Encoded protein: CSARRGGEDTQYF.

This rearrangement joins TRBV6-1 to TRBJ2-3; TRBD1 agrees at 10 bases. The CDR3 is 15 amino acids. Germline V gives CDR1 MNHNS, CDR2 SASEGT. V trimming: 5 bases; J trimming: 2 bases; junction bases outside the gene matches: 4. For the CDR3, the DNA is TGTGCCAGCAGTCCGGGACAGGGGACCACAGATACGCAGTATTTT. As protein: CASSPGQGTTDTQYF.

A few counts support this clonotype. The V call is TRBV20-1, the J call TRBJ2-1; TRBD1 matches 10 bases. Germline-derived CDR1 and CDR2 are DFQATT and SNEGSKA (reference sequence). Trimming at V came to 0 bases and at J to 3 bases, leaving 5 bases not matched to a gene. This CDR3 spans 16 amino acids. This CDR3 is CSARDPGTGDYNEQFF. CDR3 bases: TGCAGTGCTAGAGATCCTGGGACAGGGGACTACAATGAGCAGTTCTTC.

This clonotype showed up many times. The J gene is TRBJ2-1, the V gene TRBV24-1; D gene uncertain. Trimming shortened V by 9 bases and J by 5 bases, and 7 bases separated the two germline ends. From germline, CDR1 is KGHDR and CDR2 SFDVKD. The CDR3 totals 11 residues. CDR3 sequence: CATGQNNEQFF. CDR3 DNA sequence: TGTGCCACCGGGCAGAACAATGAGCAGTTCTTC.